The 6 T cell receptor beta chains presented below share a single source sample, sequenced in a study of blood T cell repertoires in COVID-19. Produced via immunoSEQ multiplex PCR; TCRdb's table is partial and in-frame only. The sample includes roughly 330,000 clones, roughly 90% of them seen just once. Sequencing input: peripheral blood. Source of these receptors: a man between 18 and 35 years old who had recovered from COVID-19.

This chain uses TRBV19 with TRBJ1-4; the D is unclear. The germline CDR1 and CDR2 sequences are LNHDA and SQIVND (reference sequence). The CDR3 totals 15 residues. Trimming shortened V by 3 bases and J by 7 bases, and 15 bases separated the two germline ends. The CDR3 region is CASSIRAIEGEKLFF. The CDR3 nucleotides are TGTGCCAGTAGTATCCGGGCAATTGAGGGTGAAAAACTGTTTTTT.

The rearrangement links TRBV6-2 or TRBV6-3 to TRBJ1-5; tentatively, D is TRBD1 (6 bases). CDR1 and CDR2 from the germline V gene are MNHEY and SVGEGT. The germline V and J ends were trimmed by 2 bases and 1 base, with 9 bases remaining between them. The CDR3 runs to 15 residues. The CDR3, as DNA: TGTGCCAGCAGTTACGAAACAGGGAGCAATCAGCCCCAGCATTTT. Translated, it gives CASSYETGSNQPQHF.

The chain's CDR3 is CASSSYQTGTYGYTF. As DNA, the CDR3 is TGTGCCAGCAGCTCCTACCAAACAGGGACCTATGGCTACACCTTC. The chain employs TRBV7-9 and TRBJ1-2, with D perhaps matching TRBD1 (6 bases). The CDR3 runs to 15 residues. In germline, CDR1 is SEHNR, CDR2 FQNEAQ (reference sequence). Trimming stripped 4 bases from V and 4 bases from J, with 16 bases between.

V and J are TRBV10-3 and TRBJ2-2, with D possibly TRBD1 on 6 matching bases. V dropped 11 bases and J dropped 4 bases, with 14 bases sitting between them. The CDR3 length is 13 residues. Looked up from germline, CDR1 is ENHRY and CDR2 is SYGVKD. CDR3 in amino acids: CAALRGSTGELFF. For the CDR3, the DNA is TGTGCCGCCTTAAGGGGGAGCACCGGGGAGCTGTTTTTT.

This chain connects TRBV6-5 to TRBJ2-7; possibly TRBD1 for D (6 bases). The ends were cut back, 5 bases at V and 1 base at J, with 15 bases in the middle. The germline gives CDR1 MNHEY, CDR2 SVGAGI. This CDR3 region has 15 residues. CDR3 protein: CASSHGRGGSYEQYF. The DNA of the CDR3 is TGTGCCAGCAGTCATGGAAGAGGGGGTTCCTACGAGCAGTACTTC.

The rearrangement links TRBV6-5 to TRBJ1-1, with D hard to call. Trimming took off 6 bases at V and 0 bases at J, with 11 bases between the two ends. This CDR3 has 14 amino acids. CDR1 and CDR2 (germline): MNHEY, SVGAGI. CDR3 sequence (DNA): TGTGCCAGCAGGCAAATTCTAATGAACACTGAAGCTTTCTTT. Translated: CASRQILMNTEAFF.